One sample yielded the 25 T cell receptor beta chains listed below, sequenced in a study of cytomegalovirus exposure and HLA in healthy donors (TCRdb year 2017). The method was the immunoSEQ multiplex PCR assay. For the multiplex PCR, a mixture combining 60 forward primers for TCR Vbeta segments and 13 reverse primers for TCR Jbeta segments was used. The table was pulled from immuneACCESS by TCRdb, which kept in-frame rearrangements only. Such tables lose some clones; where checked, under half of the loss comes from unresolved V genes, and the rest has no known cause. In all, the sample holds 150,000 to 200,000 clones, and roughly 75% of those were seen once. The ten largest clones capture just under 5% of the sample. The sample comprised PBMCs. The receptor source for this set is a male donor in good health and CMV-seronegative.

This clone was recorded only once. The V gene is TRBV27, the J gene TRBJ2-7; D call uncertain. Germline CDR1 is MNHEY and CDR2 is SMNVEV (reference sequence). The CDR3 spans 13 residues. The V end lost 6 bases, the J end lost 0 bases, and 9 bases lay between the germline ends. This CDR3 is CASSLSDSYEQYF. The CDR3 DNA reads TGTGCCAGCAGCCTCAGCGACTCCTACGAGCAGTACTTC.

This clone was seen once. The chain combines TRBV9 with TRBJ1-1; possible D gene TRBD1, 6 bases. Trimming left V 0 bases short and J 4 bases short, with 16 bases between. The CDR3 totals 16 residues. Looked up from germline, CDR1 is SGDLS and CDR2 is YYNGEE. CDR3 residues: CASSVGRQDRITEAFF. In nucleotides, the CDR3 is TGTGCCAGCAGCGTAGGGCGACAGGACCGAATCACTGAAGCTTTCTTT. Combining the CDR3 with reference TRBV9 and TRBJ1-1 gives the whole variable domain DSGVTQTPKHLITATGQRVTLRCSPRSGDLSVYWYQQSLDQGLQFLIQYYNGEERAKGNILERFSAQQFPDLHSELNLSSLELGDSALYFCASSVGRQDRITEAFFGQGTRLTVV.

This clone was observed once. This chain links TRBV19 with TRBJ2-5, with D perhaps matching TRBD1 (5 bases). Germline V gene data show CDR1 as LNHDA and CDR2 as SQIVND (reference sequence). The germline V and J ends were trimmed by 7 bases and 5 bases, with 20 bases remaining between them. The CDR3 runs to 15 residues. In nucleotides, the CDR3 is TGTGCCAGTAATGAAAGGGGAACCCCCTCGGAGACCCAGTACTTC. This sequence encodes CASNERGTPSETQYF.

The V gene is TRBV28, the J gene TRBJ2-3; 13 bases match TRBD2. The ends lost 4 bases at V and 4 bases at J; junction bases unmatched: 5. The CDR3 runs 16 residues. Per the germline V gene, CDR1 is MDHEN and CDR2 is SYDVKM. The CDR3 is CASSSGTSGMSDTQYF. The CDR3 nucleotides are TGTGCCAGCAGTTCGGGGACTAGCGGGATGTCAGATACGCAGTATTTT.

In this sample, this clone turned up once. This sequence joins TRBV6-1 and TRBJ1-6; D may be TRBD1 (5 bases). This CDR3 spans 15 amino acids. The germline gives CDR1 MNHNS, CDR2 SASEGT. Trimming stripped 2 bases from V and 5 bases from J, with 10 bases between. The CDR3 sequence is CASSERHRNNSPLHF. Here the CDR3 DNA reads TGTGCCAGCAGTGAAAGACACAGGAATAATTCACCCCTCCACTTT.

This clone was found a few times. The genes are TRBV4-3 and TRBJ1-3, with 9 nucleotides matching TRBD1. The CDR3 spans 16 residues. Germline CDR1 is LGHNA and CDR2 is YSLEER. V lost 0 bases to trimming and J lost 2 bases; unmatched junction nucleotides: 2. Written as DNA, the CDR3 is TGCGCCAGCAGCCAAGATAGGACAGGGGCTGGAAACACCATATATTTT. This encodes CASSQDRTGAGNTIYF.

The CDR3 sequence is CAQPVRLGEKLFF. The CDR3 DNA is TGTGCCCAGCCTGTCCGACTCGGGGAAAAACTGTTTTTT. The rearrangement joins TRBV5-8 to TRBJ1-4, with no clear D. Germline CDR1 and CDR2: SGHTS and YDEGEE. CDR3 length: 13 amino acids. With 10 bases removed from V and 8 bases from J, the gap between germline ends came to 18 bases. The whole variable domain, remainder taken from reference TRBV5-8 and TRBJ1-4, is EAGVTQSPTHLIKTRGQQATLRCSPISGHTSVYWYQQALGLGLQFLLWYDEGEERNRGNFPPRFSGRQFPNYSSELNVNALELEDSALYLCAQPVRLGEKLFFGSGTQLSVL.

The V call is TRBV6-6, the J call TRBJ2-7; 9 nucleotides agree with TRBD1. Germline CDR1 MNHNY, CDR2 SVGAGI (reference sequence). V lost 0 bases to trimming and J lost 5 bases; unmatched junction nucleotides: 8. This CDR3 has 16 amino acids. The CDR3 here is CASSYSVGQGGHEQYF. In nucleotides, the CDR3 is TGTGCCAGCAGTTACTCGGTGGGACAGGGCGGACACGAGCAGTACTTC.

The rearrangement joins TRBV4-2 to TRBJ2-2; D uncertain. Germline V gives CDR1 LGHNA, CDR2 YNFKEQ. V was cut by 3 bases and J by 5 bases, with 10 bases left in between. This CDR3 has 14 amino acids. CDR3 DNA: TGTGCCAGCAGCCAGCCCGCGGTGACCGGGGAGCTGTTTTTT. Its protein is CASSQPAVTGELFF.

The CDR3 protein is CASSLRDRVNEKLFF. DNA of the CDR3: TGTGCCAGCAGCCTCCGGGACAGGGTAAATGAAAAACTGTTTTTT. The chain combines TRBV7-9 with TRBJ1-4; 9 bases agree with TRBD1. The germline V gene has CDR1 SEHNR and CDR2 FQNEAQ (reference sequence). V shed 5 bases and J 5 bases; nucleotides not matched to a gene: 6. The CDR3 extends over 15 amino acids. Full variable domain (rest looked up from reference TRBV7-9 and TRBJ1-4): DTGVSQNPRHKITKRGQNVTFRCDPISEHNRLYWYRQTLGQGPEFLTYFQNEAQLEKSRLLSDRFSAERPKGSFSTLEIQRTEQGDSAMYLCASSLRDRVNEKLFFGSGTQLSVL.

The chain combines TRBV6-5 with TRBJ2-2, with 12 bases fitting TRBD2. The CDR3 is made up of 15 amino acids. The germline CDR1 and CDR2 sequences are MNHEY and SVGAGI. V gave up 4 bases and J gave up 7 bases; unmatched junction bases: 4. As DNA, the CDR3 is TGTGCCAGCAGTTCCGGACTAGCGGGGCTCGGGGAGCTGTTTTTT. Its protein product is CASSSGLAGLGELFF.

This clone was found once. The rearrangement uses TRBV6-5 and TRBJ2-6; D gene unclear. There are 15 residues in the CDR3. Trimming left V 5 bases short and J 0 bases short, with 8 bases between. Germline-derived CDR1 and CDR2 are MNHEY and SVGAGI. The CDR3 sequence: CASSQLSSGANVLTF. For the CDR3, the DNA is TGTGCCAGCAGTCAACTGAGCTCTGGGGCCAACGTCCTGACTTTC.

The J gene is TRBJ2-3, the V gene TRBV5-4; 13 nucleotides agree with TRBD2. Germline V lookup: CDR1 SGHNT, CDR2 YYREEE (reference sequence). Germline trimming cut 5 bases from V and 13 bases from J; bases unmatched to any gene: 10. CDR3 length: 14 residues. For the CDR3, the DNA is TGTGCCAGCAGGTCTACTAGCGGGGGGGCCTCTGAGTATTTT. Translated: CASRSTSGGASEYF.

This chain links TRBV5-8 with TRBJ2-2, with TRBD2 as a possible D gene (5 bases). The CDR3 covers 13 residues. Trimming cost V 7 bases and J 6 bases, with 13 bases left between them. The germline V gene has CDR1 SGHTS and CDR2 YDEGEE. The DNA of the CDR3 is TGTGCCAGCCGTCCGGGGTCTCCCGGGGAGCTGTTTTTT. Its translation: CASRPGSPGELFF. Drawing the rest from reference TRBV5-8 and TRBJ2-2, the complete variable domain is EAGVTQSPTHLIKTRGQQATLRCSPISGHTSVYWYQQALGLGLQFLLWYDEGEERNRGNFPPRFSGRQFPNYSSELNVNALELEDSALYLCASRPGSPGELFFGEGSRLTVL.

The table lists this clone with a few counts. The CDR3 bases are TGTGCCAGCAGTGAAGAGGGGCAGAACGAGCAGTACTTC. It yields the protein CASSEEGQNEQYF. The V call is TRBV6-1, the J call TRBJ2-7, with D tentatively TRBD1 (5 bases). Germline V gene data show CDR1 as MNHNS and CDR2 as SASEGT. The CDR3 is 13 residues long. With 1 base removed from V and 5 bases from J, the gap between germline ends came to 9 bases.

This chain links TRBV7-6 with TRBJ2-5; tentatively, D is TRBD1 (5 bases). V was clipped by 3 bases and J by 5 bases, with 13 bases between them. This CDR3 is built from 14 residues. Germline-derived CDR1 and CDR2 are SGHVS and FNYEAQ. As DNA, the CDR3 is TGTGCCAGCAGCTTTTATCACAGGACGGAGACCCAGTACTTC. Translation gives CASSFYHRTETQYF.

Comment on this clone: The junction shows a germline mismatch at one end, possibly a read error. At the DNA level, this CDR3 is encoded by other sequences in the same sample as well. The V gene is TRBV6-1, the J gene TRBJ2-3; TRBD2 agrees at 11 bases. This CDR3 comprises 15 residues. In germline, CDR1 is MNHNS, CDR2 SASEGT. CDR3 DNA sequence: TGTGCCAGTAGTGAAGTAGCGGGGGGGCCAGATACGCAGTATTTT. Its translation is CASSEVAGGPDTQYF.

Comment on this clone: A junction boundary mismatches the germline segment, possibly from a read error. This chain connects TRBV9 to TRBJ2-5; 8 bases are a match to TRBD2. The CDR3 covers 12 residues. From germline, CDR1 is SGDLS and CDR2 YYNGEE. The CDR3 coding sequence is TGTGCCAGCAGCGTAGCGGGGGGGGACCTCCACTTC. Translation: CASSVAGGDLHF.

V is TRBV2 and J is TRBJ2-2; 7 bases match TRBD2. The germline gives CDR1 SNHLY, CDR2 FYNNEI. This CDR3 is 16 amino acids long. V lost 3 bases, J lost 4 bases, and 8 bases stayed unmatched. DNA of the CDR3: TGTGCCAGCAGTGAGTGGGGAGGGTGGAGCACCGGGGAGCTGTTTTTT. Protein: CASSEWGGWSTGELFF.

The chain combines TRBV7-9 with TRBJ2-5, with 7 bases that match TRBD2. Germline trimming cut 4 bases from V and 5 bases from J; bases unmatched to any gene: 4. The germline V gene has CDR1 SEHNR and CDR2 FQNEAQ (reference sequence). The CDR3 sequence is 13 residues long. The CDR3 sequence is CASSSREAETQYF. For the CDR3, the DNA is TGTGCCAGCAGCTCTCGGGAGGCCGAGACCCAGTACTTC.

This chain uses TRBV2 with TRBJ2-3; a possible D gene is TRBD2 (6 bases). The CDR3 consists of 13 residues. V was shortened by 6 bases and J by 0 bases, with 7 bases between the two germline ends. Germline CDR1 is SNHLY and CDR2 is FYNNEI. The CDR3 loop is CASSRGSTDTQYF. In DNA form, the CDR3 reads TGTGCCAGCAGCCGGGGGAGCACAGATACGCAGTATTTT.

The table lists this clone with a count of one. The chain employs TRBV5-1 and TRBJ1-4, with D unresolved. CDR1 and CDR2 (germline): SGHRS, YFSETQ. V lost 0 bases, J lost 4 bases, and 13 bases lay in between. This CDR3 has 16 residues. The CDR3 DNA is TGCGCCAGCAGCTTGGCCAGCAGGTCGAATAATGAAAAACTGTTTTTT. Translating it yields CASSLASRSNNEKLFF.

This chain connects TRBV2 to TRBJ2-3; 16 bases match TRBD2. Trimming removed 3 bases from V and 8 bases from J; junction bases left unmatched: 11. Germline assignment: CDR1 SNHLY and CDR2 FYNNEI. The CDR3 consists of 18 residues. The CDR3 loop is CASSDPGTSGRAGGTQYF. The CDR3 DNA is TGTGCCAGCAGTGACCCCGGGACTAGCGGGAGGGCCGGAGGTACGCAGTATTTT.

The chain is built from TRBV2 and TRBJ2-1; weak D call: TRBD2 (6 bases). The CDR3 has 12 residues. V gave up 4 bases and J gave up 14 bases, with 15 bases separating them. The germline CDR1 and CDR2 sequences are SNHLY and FYNNEI. The CDR3 bases are TGTGCCAGCAGTGTTCGAGAGACTAGTGAGTTCTTC. It translates to CASSVRETSEFF.

This clone was counted between two and nine times. CDR3 DNA sequence: TGTGCCAGCCGACGGGTCAATGAAAAACTGTTTTTT. Protein: CASRRVNEKLFF. The V call is TRBV28, the J call TRBJ1-4, with D uncertain. The ends were cut back, 8 bases at V and 5 bases at J, with 9 bases in the middle. The CDR3 extends over 12 amino acids. CDR1 and CDR2 (germline): MDHEN, SYDVKM.